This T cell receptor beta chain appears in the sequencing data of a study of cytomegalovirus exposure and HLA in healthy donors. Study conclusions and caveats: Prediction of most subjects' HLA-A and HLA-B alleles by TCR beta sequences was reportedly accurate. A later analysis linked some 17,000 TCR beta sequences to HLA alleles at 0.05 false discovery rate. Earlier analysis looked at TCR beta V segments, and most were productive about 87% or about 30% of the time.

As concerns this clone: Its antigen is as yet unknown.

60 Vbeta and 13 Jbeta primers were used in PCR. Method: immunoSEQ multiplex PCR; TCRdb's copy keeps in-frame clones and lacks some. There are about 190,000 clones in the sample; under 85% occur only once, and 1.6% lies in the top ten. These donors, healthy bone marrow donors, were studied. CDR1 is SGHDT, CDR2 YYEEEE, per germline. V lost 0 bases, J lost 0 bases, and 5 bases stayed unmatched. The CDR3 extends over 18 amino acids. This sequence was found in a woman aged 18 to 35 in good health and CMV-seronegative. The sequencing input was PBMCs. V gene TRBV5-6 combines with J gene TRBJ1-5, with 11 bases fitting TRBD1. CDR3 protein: CASSLGDRGTYSNQPQHF. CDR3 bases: TGTGCCAGCAGCTTGGGGGACAGGGGGACTTATAGCAATCAGCCCCAGCATTTT.